The clone carrying this T cell receptor (beta chain) was picked up a small number of times. Antigen unknown. TCRdb re-called the 5' RACE reads with MiXCR, one entry per CDR3 protein. The sample gives about 270,000 distinct CDR3 sequences, 32% of which show up once; approximately 4.4% is in the top ten. Germline V gene sequence: CDR1 MNHEY, CDR2 SVGAGI. With 3 bases removed from V and 0 bases from J, the gap between germline ends came to 23 bases. This CDR3 is 19 amino acids long. The sample originates from a study of CD8 T cells in ankylosing spondylitis. General study findings and limits: What appeared characteristic of ankylosing spondylitis blood was a TCR beta motif of seven to nine highly homologous variants. Disease-linked clones were CD8+ and relatively rare in peripheral blood.

The specimen sequenced was blood, either unsorted or a sorted T cell fraction (not recorded which). This clonotype originated in a male donor with ankylosing spondylitis or in good health (not recorded which). The rearrangement joins TRBV6-5 to TRBJ1-2; D uncertain. The CDR3 bases are TGTGCCAGCAGTTATTTGGGTCGGGGAGGGTCTAAATCTAACTATGGCTACACCTTC. Its translation is CASSYLGRGGSKSNYGYTF.